A selection of T cell receptor beta chains follows, all from one sample in a study of human T cells and chemical hapten exposure. TCRdb re-analysed the RACE reads in MiXCR, keeping a single row per CDR3 protein. The sample lists around 110,000 distinct CDR3 sequences, less than 15% occurring once. Specimen: whole blood, collected in connection with sensitization to the hapten diphenylcyclopropenone (DPC). The source is a woman aged 45 to 65 with alopecia areata. Some clones in this sample may be carry-over from other donors' samples. Both conserved end residues are part of each CDR3. A D gene is named only where the DNA matches it firmly.

v_gene: TRBV7-9
j_gene: TRBJ2-3
d_gene: .
CDR3aa: CASSYGGDTQYF

v_gene: TRBV5-1
j_gene: TRBJ2-1
d_gene: TRBD2
CDR3aa: CASSPFPSGRNEQFF

v_gene: TRBV2
j_gene: TRBJ1-1
d_gene: .
CDR3aa: CASSVAENTEAFF

v_gene: TRBV4-1
j_gene: TRBJ1-2
d_gene: TRBD1
CDR3aa: CASSPGTGVSGYTF

v_gene: TRBV6-1
j_gene: TRBJ2-6
d_gene: TRBD1
CDR3aa: CASSGRDRGSGANVLTF

v_gene: TRBV29-1
j_gene: TRBJ2-2
d_gene: .
CDR3aa: CSARGGDQRDTGELFF

v_gene: TRBV28
j_gene: TRBJ2-7
d_gene: .
CDR3aa: CASSRSPGYYEQYF

v_gene: TRBV18
j_gene: TRBJ2-5
d_gene: TRBD1
CDR3aa: CASRTGGSMETQYF

v_gene: TRBV23-1
j_gene: TRBJ1-5
d_gene: .
CDR3aa: CASSPKDGNQPQHF

v_gene: TRBV28
j_gene: TRBJ1-6
d_gene: .
CDR3aa: CASTGVDSPLHF

v_gene: TRBV20-1
j_gene: TRBJ2-1
d_gene: .
CDR3aa: CSAWENLQFF

v_gene: TRBV6-2/TRBV6-3
j_gene: TRBJ2-5
d_gene: .
CDR3aa: CASSSSRGQETQYF

v_gene: TRBV7-9
j_gene: TRBJ2-2
d_gene: .
CDR3aa: CASSLTGAGELFF

v_gene: TRBV2
j_gene: TRBJ2-2
d_gene: .
CDR3aa: CASRFTGELFF

v_gene: TRBV7-2
j_gene: TRBJ2-1
d_gene: .
CDR3aa: CASTFRGARLSYNEQFF

v_gene: TRBV20-1
j_gene: TRBJ2-2
d_gene: .
CDR3aa: CSARADWRNTGELFF

v_gene: TRBV7-2
j_gene: TRBJ1-2
d_gene: .
CDR3aa: CASSSRTESYGYTF

v_gene: TRBV19
j_gene: TRBJ1-5
d_gene: TRBD1
CDR3aa: CASTRGTVNQPQHF

v_gene: TRBV20-1
j_gene: TRBJ2-5
d_gene: TRBD1
CDR3aa: CSARRDRGGLETQYF

v_gene: TRBV6-2/TRBV6-3
j_gene: TRBJ2-7
d_gene: .
CDR3aa: CASTNLPRRLSSYEQYF

v_gene: TRBV18
j_gene: TRBJ2-3
d_gene: .
CDR3aa: CASSPQQQGSTDTQYF

v_gene: TRBV3-1
j_gene: TRBJ1-1
d_gene: .
CDR3aa: CASSQGGVEAFF

v_gene: TRBV11-2
j_gene: TRBJ1-2
d_gene: .
CDR3aa: CASSLNNRGYTF

v_gene: TRBV20-1
j_gene: TRBJ2-5
d_gene: .
CDR3aa: CSARDSQGQQETQYF

v_gene: TRBV9
j_gene: TRBJ2-1
d_gene: TRBD1
CDR3aa: CASSVSPGGAGNEQFF

v_gene: TRBV2
j_gene: TRBJ1-5
d_gene: .
CDR3aa: CASSVQGSAQPQHF

v_gene: TRBV27
j_gene: TRBJ2-7
d_gene: .
CDR3aa: CASSPGQIRYEQYF

v_gene: TRBV29-1
j_gene: TRBJ2-2
d_gene: .
CDR3aa: CSVSQNTGELFF

v_gene: TRBV5-1
j_gene: TRBJ1-2
d_gene: .
CDR3aa: CASSLDEHYGYTF

v_gene: TRBV28
j_gene: TRBJ1-1
d_gene: .
CDR3aa: CASRRQTGWNTEAFF

v_gene: TRBV20-1
j_gene: TRBJ1-1
d_gene: .
CDR3aa: CSARPFSKTQGSTEAFF

v_gene: TRBV20-1
j_gene: TRBJ2-7
d_gene: TRBD1
CDR3aa: CSARSDRAYEQYF

v_gene: TRBV21-1
j_gene: TRBJ1-4
d_gene: .
CDR3aa: CASSKGPISDEKLFF

v_gene: TRBV7-6
j_gene: TRBJ2-2
d_gene: .
CDR3aa: CASSRTGSSTGELFF

v_gene: TRBV7-9
j_gene: TRBJ2-3
d_gene: TRBD2
CDR3aa: CASSPAGGQYDTQYF

v_gene: TRBV28
j_gene: TRBJ1-5
d_gene: .
CDR3aa: CASSLRSVGQPQHF

v_gene: TRBV18
j_gene: TRBJ2-3
d_gene: TRBD1
CDR3aa: CASSPRSGILRGDTQYF

v_gene: TRBV7-8
j_gene: TRBJ1-3
d_gene: .
CDR3aa: CASSLTGGYSGNTIYF